These T cell receptor beta chains were read from a single sample in a study of cytotoxic CD8 clonotypes in ibrutinib-treated CLL. TCRdb's copy holds only in-frame clones and misses some; the assay was immunoSEQ multiplex PCR. The sample contains about 300,000 clones, approximately 76% of which appear only once. Sequencing was performed on PBMCs, taken at disease progression, from a patient treated with ibrutinib. The receptor source for this set is a human donor with chronic lymphocytic leukemia. CDR3s leave out the opening cysteine and the closing phenylalanine or tryptophan. A D gene is named only where the DNA matches it firmly.

v_call d_call cdr3_length cdr3_aa
TRBV7-3 NA 12 ASSTGLLGGEQF
TRBV6-1 TRBD2 12 ASRGAGSSYEQY
TRBV29-1 TRBD1 9 SVGQGHEQY
TRBV6-5 NA 12 ASRPRGQGYGYT
TRBV4-1 TRBD2 14 ASSQLAGGPGDTQY
TRBV5-4 TRBD1 13 ASSLARDRYSPLH
TRBV5-1 NA 12 ASSEGFFVTEAF
TRBV27 NA 12 ASSFAGLGETQY
TRBV9 TRBD1 13 ASSVGTGVYNEQF
TRBV5-1 NA 14 ASSLGHWGANSPLH
TRBV28 NA 11 ASSAPGDNEQF
TRBV10-3 NA 11 AISESRAYGYT
TRBV18 NA 14 ASSHLGAIAKNIQY
TRBV5-1 NA 14 ASSPNSGGLFYEQY
TRBV6-9 TRBD2 17 ASPRRDRGLAGTDYEQY
TRBV28 NA 12 ASSVDRQSYEQY
TRBV6-5 NA 12 ASSSTVGRDGAF
TRBV10-1 NA 9 ASSEAYEQY
TRBV2 NA 11 ASIRQPYGEQY
TRBV7-3 NA 12 ASSPRAGPYEQY
TRBV7-3 NA 14 ASSEEIGRDYNEQF
TRBV7-6 NA 13 ASSPSGLADYEQY
TRBV2 TRBD2 14 ASRRLAGGLYNEQF
TRBV29-1 NA 11 SVVSLAPDTQY
TRBV19 NA 11 ASTDTQGRGYT
TRBV5-4 NA 12 ASSAAGLNEKLF
TRBV6-5 TRBD1 12 ASSATGGYYEQY
TRBV4-2 NA 13 ASSLHAERSYEQY
TRBV29-1 NA 10 SVGAGSWVDT
TRBV25-1 TRBD1 14 ASSDPDRVPYYEQY
TRBV7-9 TRBD2 16 ASSLPSRLAGVVNEQF
TRBV19 TRBD2 14 ASSRTSGSAYNEQF
TRBV5-1 TRBD1 14 ASSFGNGTGVNGYT
TRBV9 NA 11 ASGGAEGNTIY
TRBV29-1 NA 10 SVLEANYGYT
TRBV7-9 TRBD1 16 ASSPLPGDRGFTDTQY
TRBV28 NA 11 ASRLGGVYGYT
TRBV28 NA 12 ASSLLGGQETQY
TRBV7-2 NA 14 ASSFYSGFVPYEQY
TRBV4-1 NA 14 ASSYGSTAYNSPLH
TRBV2 TRBD2 16 ASSVPPRTSGIQETQY
TRBV10-1 NA 12 ASSDRTTYNEQF
TRBV5-1 NA 14 ASSLIGPGQNTEAF
TRBV4-2 NA 13 ASSQDRLEGDEQY
TRBV7-8 TRBD1 13 ASSLPTGRQETQY
TRBV27 NA 11 ASSLSGNYEQY
TRBV11-1 NA 13 ASSLATAPLYEQY
TRBV29-1 NA 11 SVVSAQEDTQY
TRBV5-4 TRBD2 14 ASSWPRTSGTGELF
TRBV18 TRBD2 14 ASSPQAGGPSYEQY
TRBV11-3 NA 12 ASSRGPNTDTQY
TRBV9 TRBD2 13 ASSAGTSGGYEQF
TRBV29-1 NA 15 SVGYREGATGANVLT